The 2 T cell receptor beta chains reported below all come from one sample, sequenced in a study of cytomegalovirus exposure and HLA in healthy donors. The PCR ran on 60 Vbeta and 13 Jbeta primers. Produced via immunoSEQ multiplex PCR; TCRdb's table is partial and in-frame only. The sample consists of about 130,000 clones, 85% to 90% of them appearing once. The sample comprised PBMCs. These receptors all stem from a woman aged 25-40 years in good health and CMV-seropositive.

This chain links TRBV10-3 with TRBJ2-5; perhaps TRBD1 as D (5 bases). The ends were cut back, 9 bases at V and 2 bases at J, with 16 bases in the middle. The CDR3 loop spans 14 amino acids. CDR1 is ENHRY and CDR2 is SYGVKD in the germline V gene. The CDR3 DNA follows: TGTGCCATAAAGGACCGAAGACAGCAAGAGACCCAGTACTTC. This sequence encodes CAIKDRRQQETQYF.

The chain recombines TRBV5-1 with TRBJ2-2, with TRBD2 identical over 8 bases. Losses at the gene ends were 4 bases for V and 6 bases for J; bases not matched to a gene: 11. Germline V gene data show CDR1 as SGHRS and CDR2 as YFSETQ. The CDR3 runs to 16 residues. This chain's CDR3 is CASSPWPSGRAGELFF. The CDR3 nucleotides read TGCGCCAGCAGCCCCTGGCCCAGCGGGAGAGCCGGGGAGCTGTTTTTT.